This TCR beta chain comes out of a study of identical twins. General observations from the study: A partial confounding effect on zero-insertion analyses could come from invariant MAIT and iNKT cells.

This clonotype has at least ten counts. Its antigen is not known. One entry per CDR3 protein results from TCRdb running MiXCR on the 5' RACE reads. Of 500,000 to 700,000 distinct CDR3 sequences detected, about 7.1% appear once; the ten largest clones hold over 1.5%. Trimming took off 3 bases at V and 4 bases at J, with 14 bases between the two ends. In germline, CDR1 is SNHLY, CDR2 FYNNEI. This CDR3 region has 15 residues. The same data also contributed to another study, on yellow fever vaccine responses in identical twins.

The chain employs TRBV2 and TRBJ2-3; no clear D gene. The receptor was derived from a young woman in good health. The specimen sequenced was PBMCs. CDR3 DNA: TGTGCCAGCAGTGAGATGCTGTTTCTAGCAGATACGCAGTATTTT. It yields the protein CASSEMLFLADTQYF.